This passage covers 9 T cell receptor beta chains from one sample sequenced in a study of CD8+CD57+ T cells in acquired aplastic anemia. For CDR3 and TCR beta VDJ profiling, genomic DNA was the template used. TCRdb reprocessed the reads with MiXCR, giving one entry per CDR3 protein. The table has 200,000 to 250,000 distinct CDR3 sequences, over 55% seen once. An expansion of CD8+CD57+ cells by flow cytometry had been shown in patients chosen for sequencing. Source material: sorted CD4+, CD8+, or CD8+CD57+ T cells (not recorded which) from PBMCs. Receptors were obtained from a human donor with aplastic anemia.

The V call is TRBV9, the J call TRBJ1-2; D may be TRBD1 (5 bases). The CDR3 has 15 amino acids. Between the trimmed V and J ends, which lost 5 bases and 0 bases, there was a span of 14 bases. Germline V gene lookup returns CDR1 SGDLS and CDR2 YYNGEE. The CDR3 loop reads CASSRTRAPNYGYTF. For the CDR3, the DNA is TGTGCCAGCAGTAGGACCAGGGCCCCTAACTATGGCTACACCTTC.

The chain joins TRBV6-2 or TRBV6-3 to TRBJ2-7; D remains ambiguous. CDR1 and CDR2 (germline): MNHEY, SVGEGT. The CDR3 spans 11 residues. Trimming took off 8 bases at V and 3 bases at J, with 8 bases between the two ends. CDR3 nucleotide sequence: TGTGCCAGCCAATTTCTCTACGAGCAGTACTTC. Its translation is CASQFLYEQYF.

The V and J genes are TRBV7-9 and TRBJ2-5; D unclear. This CDR3 spans 15 amino acids. Trimming took off 2 bases at V and 0 bases at J, with 10 bases between the two ends. Germline V gene data show CDR1 as SEHNR and CDR2 as FQNEAQ (reference sequence). The CDR3 DNA reads TGTGCCAGCAGCTTACGGGCAGACCACCAAGAGACCCAGTACTTC. Translation: CASSLRADHQETQYF.

The rearrangement joins TRBV5-1 to TRBJ2-7; a weak D match, TRBD2 (6 bases). Germline V gene sequence: CDR1 SGHRS, CDR2 YFSETQ. The germline V and J ends were trimmed by 4 bases and 3 bases, with 14 bases remaining between them. The CDR3 contains 14 residues. CDR3 protein: CASSLTGESYEQYF. In DNA, the CDR3 is TGCGCCAGCAGCCTCACGGGGGAAAGCTACGAGCAGTACTTC. The whole variable domain, filled in from reference TRBV5-1 and TRBJ2-7, reads KAGVTQTPRYLIKTRGQQVTLSCSPISGHRSVSWYQQTPGQGLQFLFEYFSETQRNKGNFPGRFSGRQFSNSRSEMNVSTLELGDSALYLCASSLTGESYEQYFGPGTRLTVT.

The chain has TRBV7-3 and TRBJ2-1, with D perhaps TRBD2 (5 bases). V lost 5 bases to trimming and J lost 2 bases, with 16 bases between them. The CDR3 extends over 16 amino acids. Germline V lookup: CDR1 SGHTA, CDR2 FQGTGA. The CDR3 sequence: CASSLDLVGTYNEQFF. In nucleotides, the CDR3 is TGTGCCAGCAGCCTGGACTTGGTCGGCACCTACAATGAGCAGTTCTTC.

The J gene is TRBJ2-7, the V gene TRBV7-2; possible D gene TRBD2, 5 bases. Per germline, CDR1 SGHTA and CDR2 FQGNSA. Deletions cut 3 bases from V and 9 bases from J, with 9 bases between. This CDR3 contains 11 residues. Written as DNA, the CDR3 is TGTGCCAGCAGCTTGATGGAGGTGCAGTACTTC. Amino acid sequence: CASSLMEVQYF.

V is TRBV7-9 and J is TRBJ1-2, with TRBD1 matching over 7 bases. Germline V gene sequence: CDR1 SEHNR, CDR2 FQNEAQ (reference sequence). CDR3 length: 13 residues. With 5 bases clipped from V and 8 bases from J, the junction kept 8 bases outside the gene matches. The chain's CDR3 is CASSPPGGGGYTF. DNA of the CDR3: TGTGCCAGCAGCCCTCCAGGGGGGGGGGGCTACACCTTC.

This clonotype was counted only a few times. The rearrangement joins TRBV7-9 to TRBJ2-7; 8 bases are shared with TRBD2. Looked up from germline, CDR1 is SEHNR and CDR2 is FQNEAQ (reference sequence). The junction had 15 bases not matched to a gene; V was cut back by 5 bases and J by 6 bases. This CDR3 comprises 16 residues. The CDR3 bases are TGTGCCAGCAGCCCGTCCGGGGGGGGGTTGACGGCCGAGCAGTACTTC. It yields the protein CASSPSGGGLTAEQYF.

The chain employs TRBV5-8 and TRBJ2-7; no reliable D call. The V gene lost 4 bases and the J gene lost 2 bases, with 13 bases spanning the gap. The CDR3 spans 14 residues. CDR1 is SGHTS and CDR2 is YDEGEE in the germline V gene. Here the CDR3 DNA reads TGTGCCAGCAGCCCCCTCAGAGGAACCTACGAGCAGTACTTC. This encodes CASSPLRGTYEQYF.